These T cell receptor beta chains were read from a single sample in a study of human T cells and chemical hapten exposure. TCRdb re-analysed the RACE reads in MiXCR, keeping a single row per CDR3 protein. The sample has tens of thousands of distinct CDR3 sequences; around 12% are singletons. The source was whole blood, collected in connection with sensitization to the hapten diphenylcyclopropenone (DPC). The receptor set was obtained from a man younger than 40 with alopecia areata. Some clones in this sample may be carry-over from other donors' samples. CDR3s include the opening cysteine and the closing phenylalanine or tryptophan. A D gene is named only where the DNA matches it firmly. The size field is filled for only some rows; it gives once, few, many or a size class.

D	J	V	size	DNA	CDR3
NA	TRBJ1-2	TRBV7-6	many	TGTGCCAGCAGCCCCGGACACTCCAACTATGGCTACACCTTC	CASSPGHSNYGYTF
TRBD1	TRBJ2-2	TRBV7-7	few	TGTGCCAGCAGCTTAAGAACAGGGGGCACCGGGGAGCTGTTTTTT	CASSLRTGGTGELFF
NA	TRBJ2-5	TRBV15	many	TGTGCCACCAGCAGTCCTACAGAGTTCAAAATCCAAGAGACCCAGTACTTC	CATSSPTEFKIQETQYF
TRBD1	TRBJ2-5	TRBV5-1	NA	TGCGCCAGCAGCACCGGGACAGGGAGGGAGACCCAGTACTTC	CASSTGTGRETQYF
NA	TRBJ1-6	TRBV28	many	TGTGCCAGCAGTGCCCGGACAGCTAATTCACCCCTCCACTTT	CASSARTANSPLHF
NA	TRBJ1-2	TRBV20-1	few	TGCAGTGCCCCCTCGACGGTAAACTATGGCTACACCTTC	CSAPSTVNYGYTF
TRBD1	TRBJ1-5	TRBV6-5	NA	TGTGCCAGCAGCCTCTCTCAGGGGGCAGGTCAGCCCCAGCATTTT	CASSLSQGAGQPQHF
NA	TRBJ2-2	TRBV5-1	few	TGCGCCAGCAGCTTCTTTCGGGGAGATCCCGGGGAGCTGTTTTTT	CASSFFRGDPGELFF
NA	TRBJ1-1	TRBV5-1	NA	TGCGCCAACAGCTTGGCGGACACTGAAGCTTTCTTT	CANSLADTEAFF
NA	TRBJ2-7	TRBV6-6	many	TGTGCCAGCAGCGACACCGCCTACGAGCAGTACTTC	CASSDTAYEQYF
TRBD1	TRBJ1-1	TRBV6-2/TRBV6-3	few	TGTGCCAGCAGTTACTCGATTTTCCCTCCCTCTGGGACAGTTCCTTCGGGGAACACTGAAGCTTTCTTT	CASSYSIFPPSGTVPSGNTEAFF
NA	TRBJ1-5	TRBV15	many	TGTGCCACCAGCAGAGATCTAAGGGTCCCAAGGCACCAGCCCCAGCATTTT	CATSRDLRVPRHQPQHF
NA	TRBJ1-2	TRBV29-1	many	TGCAGCGTTGCAACAGGGTCTCTCTATGGCTACACCTTC	CSVATGSLYGYTF
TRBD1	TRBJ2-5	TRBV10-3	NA	TGTGCCATCAGCAACAGGGGCCAAGAGACCCAGTACTTC	CAISNRGQETQYF
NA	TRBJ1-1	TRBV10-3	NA	TGTGCCATCAGGGACGTCGGGCAGGGTGCTGAAGCTTTCTTT	CAIRDVGQGAEAFF
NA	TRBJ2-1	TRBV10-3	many	TGTGCCATCAGTTTAGCGGCGACGAGCTCCTACAATGAGCAGTTCTTC	CAISLAATSSYNEQFF
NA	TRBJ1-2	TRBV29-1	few	TGCAGCGCGAGGGGGGCCAATGGCTACACCTTC	CSARGANGYTF
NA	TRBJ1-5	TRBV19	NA	TGTGCCAGTAGTATAGAGGCAGGGGCTGGGAGCAATCAGCCCCAGCATTTT	CASSIEAGAGSNQPQHF
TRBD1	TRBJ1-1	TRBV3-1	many	TGTGCCAGCAGTCTTTTCACAGGGGGAAAAGGGACTGAAGCTTTCTTT	CASSLFTGGKGTEAFF
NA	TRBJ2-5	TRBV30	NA	TGTGCCTGGAATTTCGCTGAAGAGACCCAGTACTTC	CAWNFAEETQYF
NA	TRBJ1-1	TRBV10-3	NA	TGTGCCATCACCCGGGACGTCGACACTGAAGCTTTCTTT	CAITRDVDTEAFF
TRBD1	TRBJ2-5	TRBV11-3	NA	TGTGCCAGCAGCTTAACCGTCGGGACAGACCAAGAGACCCAGTACTTC	CASSLTVGTDQETQYF
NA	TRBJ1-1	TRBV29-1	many	TGCAGCGGGACCTGGAACACTGAAGCTTTCTTT	CSGTWNTEAFF
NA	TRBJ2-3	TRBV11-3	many	TGTGCCAGCAGCTTAGGGGGCCTCAGCACAGATACGCAGTATTTT	CASSLGGLSTDTQYF
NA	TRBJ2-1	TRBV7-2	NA	TGTGCCAGCAGCTTAGCCCAACTTAATGAGCAGTTCTTC	CASSLAQLNEQFF
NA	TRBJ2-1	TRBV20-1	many	TGCAGTGCTACGGCTTATGAGCAGTTCTTC	CSATAYEQFF
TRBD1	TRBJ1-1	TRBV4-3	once	TGCGCCAGCAGCTATTACAGGGGGGACACTGAAGCTTTCTTT	CASSYYRGDTEAFF
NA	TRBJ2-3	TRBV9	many	TGTGCCAGCAGCGTAGAAGGGGGGGTAACAGATACGCAGTATTTT	CASSVEGGVTDTQYF
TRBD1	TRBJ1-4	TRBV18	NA	TGTGCCAGCTCACCACCTACAGGGGTAAATAATGAAAAACTGTTTTTT	CASSPPTGVNNEKLFF
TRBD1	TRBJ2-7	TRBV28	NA	TGTGCCAGCAGTTTACCGCTGACAGGGCGCGAGCAGTACTTC	CASSLPLTGREQYF
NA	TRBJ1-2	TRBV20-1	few	TGCAGTGTTACCCAAAGACAGAAGGATGGCTACACCTTC	CSVTQRQKDGYTF
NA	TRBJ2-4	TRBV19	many	TGTGCCAGTAGTACGTCCGGGACGGCGAAAAACATTCAGTACTTC	CASSTSGTAKNIQYF
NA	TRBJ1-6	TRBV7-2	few	TGTGCCAGCAGCTTAGTTGAGGATTCACCCCTCCACTTT	CASSLVEDSPLHF
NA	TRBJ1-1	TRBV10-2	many	TGCGCCAGCAGTTCCGGGACCCACATGGGAGCTTTCTTT	CASSSGTHMGAFF
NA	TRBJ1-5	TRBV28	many	TGTGCCAGTTCAGGAACATATAGCAATCAGCCCCAGCATTTT	CASSGTYSNQPQHF
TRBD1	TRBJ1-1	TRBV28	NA	TGTGCCAGCAGCATACCGTCCGGGACAGGGGCGAACACTGAAGCTTTCTTT	CASSIPSGTGANTEAFF
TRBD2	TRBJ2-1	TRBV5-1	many	TGCGCCAGCAGCTTGAGCGGCCGCGCGGGGGGGCCCGATGAGCAGTTCTTC	CASSLSGRAGGPDEQFF
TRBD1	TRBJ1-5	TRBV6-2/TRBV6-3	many	TGTGCCAGCAGTTACTCGCCGGGACAGGGGGCTTGGCAGCCCCAGCATTTT	CASSYSPGQGAWQPQHF
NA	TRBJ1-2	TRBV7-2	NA	TGTGCCAGCAGCTTAGTTGGGACGGAAGCTAACTATGGCTACACCTTC	CASSLVGTEANYGYTF
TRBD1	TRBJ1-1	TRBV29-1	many	TGCAGCGTAGAGGGACAGTATGAAGCTTTCTTT	CSVEGQYEAFF
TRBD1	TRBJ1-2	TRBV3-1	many	TGTGCCAGCAGCCAAGGGACAGGGGGCTATGGCTACACCTTC	CASSQGTGGYGYTF
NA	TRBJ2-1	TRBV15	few	TGTGCCACCTCGGGGGCCCTCTCTCCCTACAATGAGCAGTTCTTC	CATSGALSPYNEQFF
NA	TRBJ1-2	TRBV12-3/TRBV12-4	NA	TGTGCCAGCAGCCCGTTAGGCTATGGCTACACCTTC	CASSPLGYGYTF
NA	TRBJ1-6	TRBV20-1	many	TGCAGTGCTAGCGCGGGGGCAGGTAATTCACCCCTCCACTTT	CSASAGAGNSPLHF
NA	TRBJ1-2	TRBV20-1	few	TGCAGTGCTACTCCGGGCCACTATGGCTACACCTTC	CSATPGHYGYTF
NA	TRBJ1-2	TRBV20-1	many	TGCAGTGCTAGAGATATGGGGGAGGCGTATGGCTACACCTTC	CSARDMGEAYGYTF
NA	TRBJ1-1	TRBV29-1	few	TGCAGCGTACGAGGACAGAGGATGAACACTGAAGCTTTCTTT	CSVRGQRMNTEAFF
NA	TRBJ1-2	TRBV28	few	TGTGCCAGCAGTTTTAATGGCTACACCTTC	CASSFNGYTF
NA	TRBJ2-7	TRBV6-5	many	TGTGCCAGCAGACCTACAGGGAGCTACGAGCAGTACTTC	CASRPTGSYEQYF